This T cell receptor beta chain was identified during a study of blood T cell repertoires in COVID-19 (dated by TCRdb to 2018 to 2020). Regarding the research as a whole: Samples covering the acute and convalescent phases of COVID-19 were provided by collaborators in the United States, Italy and Spain. Where available, HLA class I and class II types were obtained from metadata supplied by the sample provider rather than from assay-based typing. The samples were drawn from the first 160 participants of the ongoing ImmuneRACE study and from 1,254 subjects provided by 6 global collaborators. The prospective study material was composed of cDNA or gDNA derived from T cells, B-cell-depleted T cells, or PBMCs. The dataset comprised deeply sampled blood TCRbeta repertoires from subjects exposed to, actively infected with, or recovered from COVID-19. The sample metadata nearly always contained a de-identified subject ID, COVID-19 status, age in years and sex. A freely available public database, intended as a resource for researchers studying the immune response to SARS-CoV-2, is where the repertoires were released.

Details on this clone: Its antigen is unknown. Qualities for individual bases were not recorded, and no much larger clone is one base off.

One collaborating source in Seattle enrolled patients during active infection and followed them longitudinally through the course of disease. The collaborating institutions used their own protocols to collect whole blood in K2EDTA tubes. Collaborator samples were shipped for TCRbeta analysis as frozen whole blood, isolated PBMCs, or DNA extracted from either sample type. CDR1 SEHNR and CDR2 FQNEAQ were looked up in the germline V gene (reference sequence). Reading from cysteine to phenylalanine, the CDR3 counts 12 amino acids. This entry keeps only the CDR3 DNA: 36 bases, framed from base 1. V and J lose 1 base and 4 bases, and a span of 4 bases separates them. The paper as a whole reports these results and caveats: How much clinical and demographic metadata was included differed by source and by participant, and the metadata was provided uncurated.

TCRbeta CDR3 regions were amplified from genomic DNA by means of the immunoSEQ Assay, a bias-controlled multiplex PCR. The authors' pipeline ran thus. Within the assay, amplification of reference gene primers was used to estimate how many nucleated cells each sample contained. Sequence reads were collapsed and filtered to measure the absolute abundance of every unique TCRbeta CDR3 rearrangement. For each sample, productive Simpson clonality was calculated as the square root of Simpson's diversity index across productive rearrangements. TCRdb carries this immuneACCESS record with in-frame sequences only. Its versions omit some clonotypes, under half of them owing to an unresolved V gene in the studies checked, with the rest unexplained. V and J calls and clone size are those listed in that table; D and trimming were worked out from the DNA. The sample table contains some 220,000 clones; only one count was recorded for roughly four fifths of them. Approximately 5.6% of the sample comes from the top ten.

The clonotype was recovered from an older woman with COVID-19, enrolled during active disease. This chain joins TRBV7-9 to TRBJ1-2, with an unclear D gene assignment. Sequencing input: peripheral blood. The base sequence is TGTGCCAGCAGCTTAGACTTCTATGGCTACACCTTC. The encoded protein is CASSLDFYGYTF.